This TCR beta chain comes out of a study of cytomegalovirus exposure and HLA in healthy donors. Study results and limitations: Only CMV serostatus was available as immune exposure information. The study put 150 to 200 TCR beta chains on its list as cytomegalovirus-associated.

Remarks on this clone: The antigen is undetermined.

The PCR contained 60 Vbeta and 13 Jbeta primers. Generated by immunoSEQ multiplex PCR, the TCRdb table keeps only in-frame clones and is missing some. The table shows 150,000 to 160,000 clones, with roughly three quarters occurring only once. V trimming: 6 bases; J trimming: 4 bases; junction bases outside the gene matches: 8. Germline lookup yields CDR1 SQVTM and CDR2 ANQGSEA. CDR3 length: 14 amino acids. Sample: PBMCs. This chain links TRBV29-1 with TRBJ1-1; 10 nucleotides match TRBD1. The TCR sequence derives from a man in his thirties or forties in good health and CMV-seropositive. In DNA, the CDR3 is TGCAGCGTAGACCGGGACAGGGGCTCCACTGAAGCTTTCTTT. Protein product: CSVDRDRGSTEAFF.